The present entry profiles one T cell receptor (beta chain) with its context. This sample is drawn from a study of blood T cell repertoires in COVID-19. Overall study context: Samples came from the United States, Italy and Spain, spanning acute and convalescent COVID-19.

Those enrolled, adults aged about 18 to 89 years, came from about two dozen US areas. Each participant's cohort was designated according to participant-reported clinical history. Sequencing was performed with immunoSEQ multiplex PCR; in TCRdb, only in-frame clones are kept and a portion is missing. The sample shows around 300,000 clones, 80% to 90% of them seen only once. This sequence was found in a woman aged 18-29 years who had recovered from COVID-19. Material: PBMCs or T cells enriched from blood (not recorded which).

CDR3 bases: TGTGCCATCAGTGGGGAGGGGACTGAAGCTTTCTTT. Translated: CAISGEGTEAFF. The chain is built from TRBV10-3 and TRBJ1-1; tentative D call: TRBD1 (5 bases). Trimming left V 4 bases short and J 5 bases short, with 8 bases between. Per the germline V gene, CDR1 is ENHRY and CDR2 is SYGVKD. The CDR3 has 12 amino acids.